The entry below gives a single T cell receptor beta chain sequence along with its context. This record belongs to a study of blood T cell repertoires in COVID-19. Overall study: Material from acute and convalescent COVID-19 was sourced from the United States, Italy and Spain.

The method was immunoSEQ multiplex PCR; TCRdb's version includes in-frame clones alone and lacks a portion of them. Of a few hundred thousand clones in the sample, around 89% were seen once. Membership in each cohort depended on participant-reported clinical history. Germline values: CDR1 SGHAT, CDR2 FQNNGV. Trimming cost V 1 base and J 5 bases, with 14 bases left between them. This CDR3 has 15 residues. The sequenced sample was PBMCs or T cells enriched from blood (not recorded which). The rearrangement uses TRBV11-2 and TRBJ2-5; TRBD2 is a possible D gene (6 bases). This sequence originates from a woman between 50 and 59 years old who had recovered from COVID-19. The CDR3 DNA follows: TGTGCCAGCAGCTTAGGGGGGGAAGAGTTTGAGACCCAGTACTTC. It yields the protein CASSLGGEEFETQYF.